The 23 T cell receptor beta chains below were found in one sample sequenced in a study of CD8 T cells in Susac syndrome. With random hexamers, 0.5 to 1 ug RNA was reverse transcribed. MiXCR, applied by TCRdb to the immunoSEQ multiplex PCR reads, yields one record per CDR3 protein. In the table there are 150,000 to 200,000 distinct CDR3 sequences, approximately 95% of which are singletons. The sample comprised CD8+ T cells from PBMCs. Source of these receptors: a human donor with multiple sclerosis.

The CDR3 region has the DNA TGCAGCGGTACCGGGAACTACAATGAGCAGTTCTTC. It translates to CSGTGNYNEQFF. V usage is TRBV29-1 and J usage is TRBJ2-1; possible D gene TRBD2, 5 bases. Per germline, CDR1 SQVTM and CDR2 ANQGSEA. CDR3 length equals 12 residues. V was pared by 7 bases and J by 3 bases, with 10 bases between.

V gene TRBV5-1 combines with J gene TRBJ1-1; D unresolved. Germline-derived CDR1 and CDR2 are SGHRS and YFSETQ. The CDR3 runs 14 residues. V lost 0 bases to trimming and J lost 3 bases, with 9 bases between them. This CDR3 is CASSLVLGDTEAFF. In DNA form, the CDR3 reads TGCGCCAGCAGCTTGGTGCTGGGTGACACTGAAGCTTTCTTT.

V is TRBV7-3 and J is TRBJ2-3; 9 bases agree with TRBD1. The CDR3 consists of 12 residues. Germline V gene lookup returns CDR1 SGHTA and CDR2 FQGTGA. V was clipped by 5 bases and J by 6 bases; unmatched bases: 0. CDR3 coding DNA: TGTGCCAGCAGCGACAGGGGGGATACGCAGTATTTT. Amino acids: CASSDRGDTQYF. Full variable domain (missing parts from reference TRBV7-3 and TRBJ2-3): GAGVSQTPSNKVTEKGKYVELRCDPISGHTALYWYRQSLGQGPEFLIYFQGTGAADDSGLPNDRFFAVRPEGSVSTLKIQRTERGDSAVYLCASSDRGDTQYFGPGTRLTVL.

CDR3 in DNA: TGCAGTGCTAGAGGGCATAGCGGGAGGGCCGTTACGTACGAGCAGTACTTC. Translating gives CSARGHSGRAVTYEQYF. The chain carries TRBV20-1 and TRBJ2-7; TRBD2 matches at 11 bases. The CDR3 has 17 residues. The germline CDR1 and CDR2 sequences are DFQATT and SNEGSKA (reference sequence). V shed 1 base, J shed 4 bases, and the junction held 12 bases outside the gene matches.

The chain carries TRBV5-1 and TRBJ2-3; D gene ambiguous. CDR1 and CDR2 (germline): SGHRS, YFSETQ. Deletions cut 5 bases from V and 0 bases from J, with 16 bases between. There are 16 residues in the CDR3. CDR3 region: CASREVGIGSTDTQYF. DNA of the CDR3: TGCGCCAGCAGAGAGGTGGGGATTGGGAGCACAGATACGCAGTATTTT.

This chain connects TRBV28 to TRBJ1-6; D call uncertain. This CDR3 has 14 amino acids. CDR1 and CDR2 (germline): MDHEN, SYDVKM. Trimming shortened V by 5 bases and J by 8 bases, and 13 bases separated the two germline ends. The CDR3 region is CASSADYGDSPLHF. The CDR3 nucleotides read TGTGCCAGCAGTGCCGATTATGGGGATTCACCCCTCCACTTT.

This rearrangement joins TRBV13 to TRBJ2-1; 11 positions match TRBD2. The V gene's germline CDR1 is PRHDT and CDR2 FYEKMQ (reference sequence). The CDR3 is made up of 18 amino acids. After removal of 4 bases from V and 5 bases from J, the junction contained 13 bases not matched to a gene. CDR3 amino acids: CASSWGLAAGRPNNEQFF. DNA of the CDR3: TGTGCCAGCAGCTGGGGACTAGCGGCCGGGCGCCCAAACAATGAGCAGTTCTTC.

This chain connects TRBV3-1 to TRBJ2-5, with 9 bases aligning to TRBD2. This CDR3 region has 16 residues. Looked up from germline, CDR1 is LGHDT and CDR2 is YNNKEL (reference sequence). V lost 1 base to trimming and J lost 4 bases; unmatched junction nucleotides: 7. The CDR3 sequence: CASSQASSAGGETQYF. For the CDR3, the DNA is TGTGCCAGCAGCCAAGCCTCGTCAGCGGGAGGAGAGACCCAGTACTTC.

This chain links TRBV20-1 with TRBJ1-1; TRBD1 agrees at 7 bases. Per germline, CDR1 DFQATT and CDR2 SNEGSKA (reference sequence). The CDR3 length is 12 residues. The junction had 6 bases not matched to a gene; V was cut back by 5 bases and J by 6 bases. The CDR3 DNA sequence: TGCAGTGCTTGGTACAGGGGTCCTGAAGCTTTCTTT. Translation gives CSAWYRGPEAFF.

This clonotype showed up just a few times. This sequence joins TRBV3-1 and TRBJ2-3; D is undetermined. The CDR3 covers 12 residues. Trimming cost V 8 bases and J 6 bases, with 12 bases left between them. The germline gives CDR1 LGHDT, CDR2 YNNKEL (reference sequence). This CDR3 reads CASSNPADTQYF. The DNA for the CDR3 is TGTGCCAGCTCCAACCCGGCGGATACGCAGTATTTT.

The chain uses TRBV3-1 and TRBJ2-5, with D maybe TRBD2 (6 bases). V lost 2 bases and J lost 5, with 15 bases in between. Germline CDR1 and CDR2: LGHDT and YNNKEL (reference sequence). This CDR3 is built from 15 residues. The CDR3 sequence: CASSQKGRGVETQYF. The CDR3 DNA follows: TGTGCCAGCAGCCAAAAAGGGCGGGGAGTGGAGACCCAGTACTTC.

The chain couples TRBV19 to TRBJ2-7; maybe TRBD2 (5 bases). Germline-derived CDR1 and CDR2 are LNHDA and SQIVND (reference sequence). The germline V and J ends were trimmed by 4 bases and 6 bases, with 22 bases remaining between them. CDR3 size: 16 residues. The CDR3, as DNA: TGTGCCAGTAGTAGAAGGAGGACTTCGGATGGGGTCGAGCAGTACTTC. Translation gives CASSRRRTSDGVEQYF.

This clonotype was observed a single time. The chain combines TRBV23-1 with TRBJ1-5; no clear D. TRBV23-1 is an open reading frame whose function is uncertain. V lost 0 bases and J 6 bases, leaving 12 bases between the germline ends. The CDR3 contains 15 residues. In DNA, the CDR3 is TGCGCCAGCAGTCAATCGTTTGGGGTCTGTCAGCCCCAGCATTTT. Translated: CASSQSFGVCQPQHF.

V usage is TRBV20-1 and J usage is TRBJ2-5, with a possible D match to TRBD2 (6 bases). V lost 5 bases and J lost 2, with 18 bases in between. The CDR3 covers 15 residues. Looked up from germline, CDR1 is DFQATT and CDR2 is SNEGSKA (reference sequence). CDR3 protein: CSASSYGGIQETQYF. Here the CDR3 DNA reads TGCAGTGCTTCGTCTTATGGCGGGATACAAGAGACCCAGTACTTC.

The chain links TRBV27 to TRBJ2-1, with D possibly matching TRBD2 (6 bases). Germline CDR1 and CDR2: MNHEY and SMNVEV (reference sequence). The ends were cut back, 6 bases at V and 7 bases at J, with 19 bases in the middle. CDR3 length: 15 amino acids. As DNA, the CDR3 is TGTGCCAGCAGCCCTCTAGCGCTTACTAGGAATGAGCAGTTCTTC. This encodes CASSPLALTRNEQFF.

The table lists this clonotype with a count of one. The rearrangement uses TRBV3-1 and TRBJ2-5; D is perhaps TRBD2 (6 bases). The germline V gene encodes CDR1 LGHDT and CDR2 YNNKEL (reference sequence). The CDR3 is 15 amino acids. V dropped 2 bases and J dropped 0 bases, with 10 bases sitting between them. The CDR3 DNA follows: TGTGCCAGCAGCCAAACGACTAGGTACCAAGAGACCCAGTACTTC. Its protein is CASSQTTRYQETQYF.

This rearrangement joins TRBV9 to TRBJ2-3; D not resolved. The CDR3 extends over 12 amino acids. Germline V lookup: CDR1 SGDLS, CDR2 YYNGEE. V was pared by 1 base and J by 4 bases, with 4 bases between. CDR3 region: CASSVNSDTQYF. Written as DNA, the CDR3 is TGTGCCAGCAGCGTAAATTCAGATACGCAGTATTTT.

This sequence joins TRBV29-1 and TRBJ1-1; D is uncertain. V was cut by 4 bases and J by 11 bases, with 8 bases left in between. The CDR3 is 9 amino acids. Germline V gene data show CDR1 as SQVTM and CDR2 as ANQGSEA. CDR3 bases: TGCAGCGTTGGAATGGGGGCTTTCTTT. As protein: CSVGMGAFF.

Only one count was recorded for this clonotype. V is TRBV13 and J is TRBJ1-5, with D tentatively TRBD1 (5 bases). This CDR3 spans 16 amino acids. In germline, CDR1 is PRHDT, CDR2 FYEKMQ (reference sequence). Trimming cost V 6 bases and J 2 bases, with 17 bases left between them. The CDR3 nucleotides are TGTGCCAGCAGATCTTCATCTTCGGGGGGCAATCAGCCCCAGCATTTT. Encoded protein: CASRSSSSGGNQPQHF.

J is TRBJ1-2 and V is TRBV24-1; D is undetermined. Between the trimmed V and J ends, which lost 7 bases and 6 bases, there was a span of 11 bases. Germline V gene data show CDR1 as KGHDR and CDR2 as SFDVKD. This CDR3 has 12 residues. The CDR3 DNA follows: TGTGCCACCAGGACTCCGGGCGATGGCTACACCTTC. Translating it yields CATRTPGDGYTF.

This chain uses TRBV19 with TRBJ2-6; possibly TRBD1 for D (5 bases). Germline V CDR1 and CDR2: LNHDA, SQIVND (reference sequence). The CDR3 has 15 amino acids. V gave up 5 bases and J gave up 0 bases, with 8 bases separating them. CDR3 coding DNA: TGTGCCAGTAGTTTACAGGACTCTGGGGCCAACGTCCTGACTTTC. Translation: CASSLQDSGANVLTF. The variable domain in full, completed from reference TRBV19 and TRBJ2-6, reads DGGITQSPKYLFRKEGQNVTLSCEQNLNHDAMYWYRQDPGQGLRLIYYSQIVNDFQKGDIAEGYSVSREKKESFPLTVTSAQKNPTAFYLCASSLQDSGANVLTFGAGSRLTVL.

This clonotype was counted a single time. V and J are TRBV7-3 and TRBJ2-3; D possibly matches TRBD1 or TRBD2 (5 bases each). There are 15 residues in the CDR3. From germline, CDR1 is SGHTA and CDR2 FQGTGA. V lost 5 bases to trimming and J lost 5 bases, with 17 bases between them. The CDR3 sequence: CASSTTRDGQDTQYF. CDR3 sequence (DNA): TGTGCCAGCAGCACCACACGGGACGGTCAAGATACGCAGTATTTT.

V gene TRBV19 combines with J gene TRBJ1-6, with 7 bases aligning to TRBD1. The CDR3 consists of 14 residues. Germline CDR1 reads LNHDA; CDR2 reads SQIVND (reference sequence). V was clipped by 5 bases and J by 8 bases; unmatched bases: 6. The CDR3 coding sequence is TGTGCCAGTAGTGCCACAGGGGTTCATTCACCCCTCCACTTT. Its protein product is CASSATGVHSPLHF.